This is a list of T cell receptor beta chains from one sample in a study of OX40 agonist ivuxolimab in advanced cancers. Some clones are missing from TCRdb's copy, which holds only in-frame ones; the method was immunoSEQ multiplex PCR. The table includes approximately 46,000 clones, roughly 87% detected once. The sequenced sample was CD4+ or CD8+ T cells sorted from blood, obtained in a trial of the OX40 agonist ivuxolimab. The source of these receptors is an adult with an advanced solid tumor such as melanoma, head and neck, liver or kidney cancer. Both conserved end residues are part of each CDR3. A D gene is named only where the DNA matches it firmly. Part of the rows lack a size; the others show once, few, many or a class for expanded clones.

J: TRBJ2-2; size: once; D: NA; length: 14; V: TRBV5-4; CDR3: CASSLGTSTGELFF; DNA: TGTGCCAGCAGCCTTGGGACCTCCACCGGGGAGCTGTTTTTT
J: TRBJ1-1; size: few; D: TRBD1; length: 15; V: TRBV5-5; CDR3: CASSLAGQPNTEAFF; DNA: TGTGCCAGCAGCTTGGCGGGACAGCCGAACACTGAAGCTTTCTTT
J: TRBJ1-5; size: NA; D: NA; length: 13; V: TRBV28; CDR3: CASEGISNQPQHF; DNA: TGTGCCAGCGAAGGGATCAGCAATCAGCCCCAGCATTTT
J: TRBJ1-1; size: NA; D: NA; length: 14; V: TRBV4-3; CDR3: CASSQDSGSTEAFF; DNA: TGCGCCAGCAGCCAAGATTCGGGAAGCACTGAAGCTTTCTTT
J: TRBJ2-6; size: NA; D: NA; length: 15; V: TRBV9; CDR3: CASSVTGLGANVLTF; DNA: TGTGCCAGCAGCGTAACAGGGCTTGGGGCCAACGTCCTGACTTTC
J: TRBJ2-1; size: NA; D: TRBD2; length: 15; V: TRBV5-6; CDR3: CASSFGGEVYNEQFF; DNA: TGTGCCAGCAGCTTCGGGGGGGAAGTCTACAATGAGCAGTTCTTC
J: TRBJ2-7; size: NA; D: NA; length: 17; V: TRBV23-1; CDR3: CASSKGGLGISAYEQYF; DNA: TGCGCCAGCAGTAAGGGGGGGCTCGGTATATCTGCCTACGAGCAGTACTTC
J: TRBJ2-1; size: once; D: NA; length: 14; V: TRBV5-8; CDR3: CASSLVRSYNEQFF; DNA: TGTGCCAGCAGCTTGGTTCGCTCCTACAATGAGCAGTTCTTC
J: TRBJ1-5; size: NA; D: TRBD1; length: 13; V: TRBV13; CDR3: CASSSTGNQPQHF; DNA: TGTGCCAGCAGCTCGACAGGGAATCAGCCCCAGCATTTT
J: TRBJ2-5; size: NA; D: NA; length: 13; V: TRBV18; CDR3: CASSRTDQETQYF; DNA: TGTGCCAGCTCGCGGACAGATCAAGAGACCCAGTACTTC
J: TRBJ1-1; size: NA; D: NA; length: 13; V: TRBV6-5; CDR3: CASSYGGNTEAFF; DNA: TGTGCCAGCAGTTACGGGGGGAACACTGAAGCTTTCTTT
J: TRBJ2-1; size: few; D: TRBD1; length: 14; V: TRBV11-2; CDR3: CASSHRDRANEQFF; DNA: TGTGCCAGCAGCCACCGGGACAGGGCCAATGAGCAGTTCTTC
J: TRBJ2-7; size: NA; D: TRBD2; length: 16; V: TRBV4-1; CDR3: CASSQTLGRGSYEQYF; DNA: TGCGCCAGCAGCCAAACCTTGGGGAGGGGATCCTACGAGCAGTACTTC
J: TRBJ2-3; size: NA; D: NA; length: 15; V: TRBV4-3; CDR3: CASSLSGAITDTQYF; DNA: TGCGCCAGCAGCCTCTCTGGGGCGATCACAGATACGCAGTATTTT
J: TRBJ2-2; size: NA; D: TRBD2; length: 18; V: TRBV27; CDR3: CASSLGLAGVPGTGELFF; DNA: TGTGCCAGCAGTTTGGGACTAGCGGGGGTCCCGGGGACCGGGGAGCTGTTTTTT
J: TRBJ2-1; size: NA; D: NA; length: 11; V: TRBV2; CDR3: CASSGNNEQFF; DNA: TGTGCCAGCAGTGGGAACAATGAGCAGTTCTTC
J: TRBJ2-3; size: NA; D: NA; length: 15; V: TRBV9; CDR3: CASSVGAGSTDTQYF; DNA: TGTGCCAGCAGCGTAGGGGCAGGGAGCACAGATACGCAGTATTTT
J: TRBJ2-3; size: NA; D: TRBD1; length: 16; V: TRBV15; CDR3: CATSGGTGTSTDTQYF; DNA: TGTGCCACCAGCGGAGGGACAGGGACTAGCACAGATACGCAGTATTTT
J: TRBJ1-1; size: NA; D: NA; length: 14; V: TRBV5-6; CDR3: CASSFETSNTEAFF; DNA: TGTGCCAGCAGCTTTGAGACCTCGAACACTGAAGCTTTCTTT
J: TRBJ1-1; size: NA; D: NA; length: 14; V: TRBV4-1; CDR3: CASSQDEGRGEAFF; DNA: TGCGCCAGCAGCCAAGATGAGGGACGGGGAGAAGCTTTCTTT
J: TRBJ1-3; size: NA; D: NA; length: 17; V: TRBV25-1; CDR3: CASSEYSDRLSGNTIYF; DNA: TGTGCCAGCAGTGAATATTCCGACAGGCTCTCTGGAAACACCATATATTTT
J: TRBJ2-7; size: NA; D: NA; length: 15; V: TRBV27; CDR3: CASSLSLTGRGEQYF; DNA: TGTGCCAGCAGTTTATCCCTGACAGGTAGGGGCGAGCAGTACTTC
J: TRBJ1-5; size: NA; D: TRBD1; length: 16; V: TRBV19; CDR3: CASSIARQGGGQPQHF; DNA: TGTGCCAGTAGTATCGCCAGACAGGGCGGCGGGCAGCCCCAGCATTTT
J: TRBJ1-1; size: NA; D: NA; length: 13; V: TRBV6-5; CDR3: CASNDRSGTEAFF; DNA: TGTGCCAGCAATGACAGGTCGGGCACTGAAGCTTTCTTT
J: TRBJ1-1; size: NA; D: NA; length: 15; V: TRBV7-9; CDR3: CASSLGGAENTEAFF; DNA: TGTGCCAGCAGCTTAGGGGGCGCGGAGAACACTGAAGCTTTCTTT
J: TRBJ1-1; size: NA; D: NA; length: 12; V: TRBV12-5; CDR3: CASGLGGTEAFF; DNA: TGTGCTAGTGGTTTAGGGGGAACTGAAGCTTTCTTT
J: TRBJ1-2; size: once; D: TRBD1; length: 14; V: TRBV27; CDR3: CASSMTGANYGYTF; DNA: TGTGCCAGCAGCATGACAGGGGCCAACTATGGCTACACCTTC
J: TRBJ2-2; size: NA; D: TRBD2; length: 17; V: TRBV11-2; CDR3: CASSLLAGASNTGELFF; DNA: TGTGCCAGCAGCTTGCTAGCGGGGGCCTCGAACACCGGGGAGCTGTTTTTT
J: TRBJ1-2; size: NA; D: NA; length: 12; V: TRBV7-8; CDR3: CASSLAWGGYTF; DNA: TGTGCCAGCAGCTTAGCTTGGGGTGGCTACACCTTC
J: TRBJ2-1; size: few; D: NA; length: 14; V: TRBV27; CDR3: CASSLPPNYNEQFF; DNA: TGTGCCAGCAGTTTACCCCCAAACTACAATGAGCAGTTCTTC
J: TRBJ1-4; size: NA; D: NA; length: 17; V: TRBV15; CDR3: CATSRDLQTGHNEKLFF; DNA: TGTGCCACCAGCAGAGACCTGCAAACAGGTCACAATGAAAAACTGTTTTTT
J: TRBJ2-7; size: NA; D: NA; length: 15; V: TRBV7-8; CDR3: CASSFDPGPFYEQYF; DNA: TGTGCCAGCAGCTTCGACCCTGGACCTTTTTACGAGCAGTACTTC
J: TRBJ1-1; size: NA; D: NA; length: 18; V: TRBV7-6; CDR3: CASSSNLFLGQTNTEAFF; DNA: TGTGCCAGCAGCTCAAATTTGTTTCTCGGACAAACGAACACTGAAGCTTTCTTT